Below are 16 T cell receptor beta chains sequenced from a single sample in a study of breast tumors, draining lymph nodes, adjacent tissues (TCRdb year 2016). The receptor library was made with multiplex PCR. The data were produced on an Illumina HiSeq 2000. TCRdb passed the public sequencing reads through fastp at Q25 and MiXCR, retaining productive beta sequences. Rows are unified per CDR3 protein, each entry keeping the most common DNA and genes. This sample is represented by some 85,000 distinct CDR3 sequences; around 30% of them were singletons. The top ten clonotypes cover around 8.1% of the sample. The axillary draining lymph nodes of breast cancer patients were the source of the lymph node samples. Sequencing was performed on axillary lymph node tissue. The receptors were gathered from a female donor with breast cancer. Some clones in this sample may be carry-over from other donors' samples.

This clonotype has just one count. V and J are TRBV10-3 and TRBJ2-6; D gene uncertain. Looked up from germline, CDR1 is ENHRY and CDR2 is SYGVKD. CDR3 size: 15 residues. The germline V and J ends were trimmed by 4 bases and 2 bases, with 9 bases remaining between them. CDR3 coding DNA: TGTGCCATCAGTGGTCGATCAGCTGGGGCCAACGTCCTGACTTTC. It is translated as CAISGRSAGANVLTF.

The chain couples TRBV27 to TRBJ2-7; tentative D call: TRBD2 (5 bases). The germline gives CDR1 MNHEY, CDR2 SMNVEV (reference sequence). The CDR3 is 14 amino acids. The V gene lost 6 bases and the J gene lost 2 bases, with 14 bases spanning the gap. The CDR3, as DNA: TGTGCCAGCAGCCCCTTGGAGCGGACCTACGAGCAGTACTTC. Translating it yields CASSPLERTYEQYF.

There are many counts of this clonotype. The chain is built from TRBV4-3 and TRBJ1-2, with 9 positions matching TRBD1. Germline assignment: CDR1 LGHNA and CDR2 YSLEER. This CDR3 spans 15 amino acids. V lost 1 base and J lost 4; bases outside the gene matches: 4. DNA for the CDR3: TGCGCCAGCAGCCAAGGGACAGGGGCCTTCTATGGCTACACCTTC. Encoded protein: CASSQGTGAFYGYTF.

This clonotype was picked up many times. The CDR3 DNA is TGTGCCAGCTCGAGAAAGGGGGAAAAACTGTTTTTT. Residues: CASSRKGEKLFF. The gene calls are TRBV18 and TRBJ1-4, with TRBD1 as a possible D gene (5 bases). V was cut by 6 bases and J by 8 bases, with 10 bases left in between. CDR3 size: 12 residues. Germline loops: CDR1 KGHSH, CDR2 LQKENI.

This clonotype was found many times. CDR3 nucleotide sequence: TGTGCCAGCAGCTCGGGAAACCAAGAGACCCAGTACTTC. Its translation is CASSSGNQETQYF. The V gene is TRBV11-1, the J gene TRBJ2-5, with a possible D match to TRBD2 (5 bases). This CDR3 contains 13 residues. Trimming shortened V by 4 bases and J by 0 bases, and 6 bases separated the two germline ends. Germline V CDR1 and CDR2: SGHAT, FQDESV (reference sequence).

This clonotype was seen repeatedly, ten times or more. This chain connects TRBV19 to TRBJ2-7, with 8 bases lining up with TRBD2. The CDR3 is 16 amino acids. Germline V gene sequence: CDR1 LNHDA, CDR2 SQIVND (reference sequence). The junction had 9 bases not matched to a gene; V was cut back by 1 base and J by 4 bases. CDR3: CASSIGGTSGPYEQYF. DNA of the CDR3: TGTGCCAGTAGTATAGGTGGAACTAGCGGACCTTACGAGCAGTACTTC.

A word on this clonotype: No conserved phenylalanine or tryptophan ends this CDR3, so it is likely a read error. J is TRBJ2-5 and V is TRBV20-1, with 10 nucleotides matching TRBD2. This CDR3 has 16 residues. The V segment lost 3 bases and the J segment 4 bases; nucleotides outside the gene matches: 11. CDR1 is DFQATT, CDR2 SNEGSKA, per germline (reference sequence). The chain's CDR3 is CSASPGLAGDRETQYL. DNA for the CDR3: TGCAGTGCTAGCCCCGGGCTAGCGGGAGACCGAGAGACCCAGTACCTC.

This clonotype was seen repeatedly, ten times or more. The V gene is TRBV20-1, the J gene TRBJ2-5, with TRBD2 matching over 9 bases. Germline-derived CDR1 and CDR2 are DFQATT and SNEGSKA (reference sequence). There are 13 residues in the CDR3. Trimming took 1 base from V and 9 from J; bases not matched to a gene: 6. This chain's CDR3 is CSARGLAGEAQYF. DNA for the CDR3: TGCAGTGCTAGAGGGTTAGCGGGGGAGGCCCAGTACTTC.

This clonotype turned up a few times. The junction does not match germline at one end; this may be a read error. The genes are TRBV20-1 and TRBJ2-2; perhaps D is TRBD1 or TRBD2 (5 bases each). Looked up from germline, CDR1 is DFQATT and CDR2 is SNEGSKA (reference sequence). The CDR3 is made up of 11 amino acids. As DNA, the CDR3 is TGCAGTGCCAAGGGGAACGGGGAGCTGTCTTTT. Its translation: CSAKGNGELSF.

This clonotype was seen ten or more times. This sequence joins TRBV11-2 and TRBJ2-7, with unresolved D. V lost 5 bases, J lost 6 bases, and 8 bases lay in between. The CDR3 loop spans 11 amino acids. The germline V gene encodes CDR1 SGHAT and CDR2 FQNNGV. The CDR3 is CASSPSGEQYF. CDR3 in DNA: TGTGCCAGCAGCCCGAGTGGCGAGCAGTACTTC.

This clonotype was seen ten or more times. The gene calls are TRBV7-9 and TRBJ1-1; D gene ambiguous. The V gene lost 5 bases and the J gene lost 2 bases, with 9 bases spanning the gap. The CDR3 has 13 residues. Germline loops: CDR1 SEHNR, CDR2 FQNEAQ (reference sequence). This chain's CDR3 is CASSPGSNTEAFF. The CDR3 DNA reads as TGTGCCAGCAGCCCCGGAAGTAACACTGAAGCTTTCTTT.

A word on this clonotype: Just one base apart from a much larger clone, this may be a read error. This chain joins TRBV20-1 and TRBJ2-5, with a weak D call TRBD2 (5 bases). This CDR3 is 11 amino acids long. The germline V gene has CDR1 DFQATT and CDR2 SNEGSKA (reference sequence). The CDR3 sequence: CSARAGETQSF. CDR3 DNA: TGCAGTGCCCGGGCCGGGGAGACCCAGTCCTTC.

This clonotype has a count of ten or more. The CDR3 bases are TGTGCCAGCAGTTACAATACAGGGGCAGATACGCAGTATTTT. This sequence encodes CASSYNTGADTQYF. This chain uses TRBV6-5 with TRBJ2-3, with TRBD1 matching over 7 bases. Losses at the gene ends were 2 bases for V and 4 bases for J; bases not matched to a gene: 3. The CDR3 consists of 14 residues. Germline CDR1 is MNHEY and CDR2 is SVGAGI.

On this clonotype itself: The junction differs from germline at one of its ends, possibly a read error. The chain recombines TRBV7-2 with TRBJ1-2; D might be TRBD1 (6 bases). Germline V lookup: CDR1 SGHTA, CDR2 FQGNSA. The CDR3 has 15 amino acids. In nucleotides, the CDR3 is TGTGCCAACAGCTTACGGGGGCGAGATCCATATGGCTACACGTTC. Translation: CANSLRGRDPYGYTF.

This clonotype was seen a single time. This rearrangement joins TRBV29-1 to TRBJ1-2; 7 bases fit TRBD1. This CDR3 comprises 13 residues. The V gene end was trimmed by 7 bases and the J gene end by 7 bases; junction bases not matched to a gene: 12. Germline V gene sequence: CDR1 SQVTM, CDR2 ANQGSEA. This CDR3 reads CSAGSMTGIGYTF. CDR3 DNA: TGCAGCGCCGGTTCAATGACAGGGATTGGCTACACCTTC.

This clonotype showed up many times. The V call is TRBV5-8, the J call TRBJ2-1; D possibly uses TRBD1 or TRBD2 (5 bases each). Trimming removed 1 base from V and 6 bases from J, with 11 bases in between. This CDR3 contains 14 residues. In germline, CDR1 is SGHTS, CDR2 YDEGEE. CDR3 sequence (DNA): TGTGCCAGCAGCTTGCGGGGACCGGGCAATGAGCAGTTCTTC. It yields the protein CASSLRGPGNEQFF.